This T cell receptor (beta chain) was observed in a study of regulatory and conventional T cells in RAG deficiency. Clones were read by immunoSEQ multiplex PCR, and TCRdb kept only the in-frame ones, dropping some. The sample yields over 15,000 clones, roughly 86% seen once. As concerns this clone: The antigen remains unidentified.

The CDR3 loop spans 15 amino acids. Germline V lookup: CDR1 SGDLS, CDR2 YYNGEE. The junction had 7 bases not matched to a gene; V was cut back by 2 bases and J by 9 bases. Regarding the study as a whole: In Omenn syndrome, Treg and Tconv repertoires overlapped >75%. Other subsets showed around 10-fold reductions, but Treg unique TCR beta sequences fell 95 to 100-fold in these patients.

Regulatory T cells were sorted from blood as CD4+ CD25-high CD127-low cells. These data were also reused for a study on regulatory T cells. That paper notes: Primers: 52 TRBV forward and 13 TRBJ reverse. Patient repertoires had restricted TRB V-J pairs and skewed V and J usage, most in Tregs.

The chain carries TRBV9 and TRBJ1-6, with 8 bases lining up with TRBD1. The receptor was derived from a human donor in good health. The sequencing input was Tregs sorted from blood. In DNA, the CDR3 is TGTGCCAGCAGCGTTTCCGGCAGGGGGCTTTCACCCCTCCACTTT. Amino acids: CASSVSGRGLSPLHF.